The sequence of this T cell receptor beta chain was determined in a study of control samples from healthy donors and cancer patients. TCRdb keeps only in-frame clones here, not all; method: immunoSEQ multiplex PCR. The repertoire table contains about 210,000 clones. Germline V gene lookup returns CDR1 SEHNR and CDR2 FQNEAQ (reference sequence). The CDR3 length is 14 residues. Trimming pared 4 bases from V and 0 bases from J, leaving 9 bases between. The gene calls are TRBV7-9 and TRBJ1-1, with a weak D call TRBD1 (6 bases). Material for sequencing was blood. The origin of this receptor is a woman in her twenties or thirties in good health. This chain's CDR3 is CASSYTGMNTEAFF. The CDR3 region has the DNA TGTGCCAGCAGCTACACAGGGATGAACACTGAAGCTTTCTTT. The full variable domain, rest sourced from reference TRBV7-9 and TRBJ1-1, is DTGVSQNPRHKITKRGQNVTFRCDPISEHNRLYWYRQTLGQGPEFLTYFQNEAQLEKSRLLSDRFSAERPKGSFSTLEIQRTEQGDSAMYLCASSYTGMNTEAFFGQGTRLTVV.